These 27 T cell receptor beta chains came from one sample sequenced in a study of cytomegalovirus exposure and HLA in healthy donors. The PCR contained 60 Vbeta and 13 Jbeta primers. Method: immunoSEQ multiplex PCR; TCRdb's copy keeps in-frame clones and lacks some. The data hold some 190,000 clones, with around 84% observed a single time. The sample taken for sequencing was PBMCs. Receptor source: a young woman in good health and CMV-seronegative.

The chain recombines TRBV6-1 with TRBJ1-1; 7 bases line up with TRBD1. This CDR3 is built from 14 residues. Losses at the gene ends were 2 bases for V and 4 bases for J; bases not matched to a gene: 4. CDR1 and CDR2 from the germline V gene are MNHNS and SASEGT. Here the CDR3 reads CASSEYRGSTEAFF. CDR3 bases: TGTGCCAGCAGTGAATACAGGGGAAGCACTGAAGCTTTCTTT.

The table lists this clone with a count of one. The chain uses TRBV11-2 and TRBJ2-7, with 13 positions matching TRBD2. Trimming cost V 5 bases and J 0 bases; bases outside gene matches: 7. In germline, CDR1 is SGHAT, CDR2 FQNNGV. The CDR3 extends over 17 amino acids. CDR3 bases: TGTGCCAGCAGCCGACTAGCGGGGGGTTCGAGCTCCTACGAGCAGTACTTC. The encoded protein is CASSRLAGGSSSYEQYF.

This chain joins TRBV27 and TRBJ1-2; D unresolved. Germline CDR1 and CDR2: MNHEY and SMNVEV (reference sequence). The CDR3 sequence is 13 residues long. Trimming left V 3 bases short and J 4 bases short, with 9 bases between. The CDR3 here is CASSLNRVYGYTF. The DNA of the CDR3 is TGTGCCAGCAGTTTGAACAGAGTCTATGGCTACACCTTC.

This chain joins TRBV7-6 and TRBJ2-2; no firm D call. Germline assignment: CDR1 SGHVS and CDR2 FNYEAQ. With 5 bases removed from V and 8 bases from J, the gap between germline ends came to 12 bases. The CDR3 is 13 amino acids. DNA of the CDR3: TGTGCCAGCAGCACTCCAGCGCCTGGGGAGCTGTTTTTT. Its protein product is CASSTPAPGELFF.

The chain recombines TRBV6-6 with TRBJ2-2; D is uncertain. This CDR3 spans 14 amino acids. The V end lost 6 bases, the J end lost 6 bases, and 14 bases lay between the germline ends. CDR1 and CDR2 (germline): MNHNY, SVGAGI (reference sequence). The chain's CDR3 is CASSLSLVAGELFF. The CDR3 nucleotides are TGTGCCAGCAGCCTATCTCTGGTGGCCGGGGAGCTGTTTTTT.

This clone was seen ten or more times. CDR3 loop: CASSKGVQHNEKLFF. The DNA of the CDR3 is TGTGCCAGCAGTAAAGGGGTACAGCATAATGAAAAACTGTTTTTT. The J gene is TRBJ1-4, the V gene TRBV2, with D possibly TRBD1 on 5 matching bases. CDR1 and CDR2 (germline): SNHLY, FYNNEI. V shed 5 bases and J shed 4 bases, with 14 bases lying between them. This CDR3 region has 15 residues.

The chain links TRBV7-9 to TRBJ2-1; 8 positions agree with TRBD2. This CDR3 has 14 amino acids. The junction had 6 bases not matched to a gene; V was cut back by 1 base and J by 10 bases. Germline V CDR1 and CDR2: SEHNR, FQNEAQ (reference sequence). The CDR3 coding sequence is TGTGCCAGCAGCTTAGGAGCGGGGGAGAGCGAGCAGTTCTTC. It encodes CASSLGAGESEQFF. Full variable domain (missing parts from reference TRBV7-9 and TRBJ2-1): DTGVSQNPRHKITKRGQNVTFRCDPISEHNRLYWYRQTLGQGPEFLTYFQNEAQLEKSRLLSDRFSAERPKGSFSTLEIQRTEQGDSAMYLCASSLGAGESEQFFGPGTRLTVL.

J is TRBJ2-1 and V is TRBV27, with 11 bases matching TRBD2. Per the germline V gene, CDR1 is MNHEY and CDR2 is SMNVEV (reference sequence). This CDR3 region has 16 residues. The V and J ends lost 6 bases and 7 bases, in that order; junction bases with no gene match: 11. For the CDR3, the DNA is TGTGCCAGCAGCGTTCCCCCGACTAGCGGGGAGAATGAGCAGTTCTTC. Translated: CASSVPPTSGENEQFF.

The rearrangement uses TRBV5-1 and TRBJ2-7; D is ambiguous. Trimming removed 0 bases from V and 4 bases from J, with 8 bases in between. Germline loops: CDR1 SGHRS, CDR2 YFSETQ. The CDR3 covers 13 residues. The CDR3 DNA reads as TGCGCCAGCAGCTTGGGTTTGCGTTACGAGCAGTACTTC. It is translated as CASSLGLRYEQYF. The full variable domain, with the rest looked up from reference TRBV5-1 and TRBJ2-7, is KAGVTQTPRYLIKTRGQQVTLSCSPISGHRSVSWYQQTPGQGLQFLFEYFSETQRNKGNFPGRFSGRQFSNSRSEMNVSTLELGDSALYLCASSLGLRYEQYFGPGTRLTVT.

The genes are TRBV28 and TRBJ2-3; 7 bases are a match to TRBD2. The J segment lost 8 bases and the V segment lost 7 bases, leaving 15 bases of the junction unmatched. Germline assignment: CDR1 MDHEN and CDR2 SYDVKM. This CDR3 has 15 amino acids. The CDR3 protein is CASILTSPGLGTQYF. CDR3 coding DNA: TGTGCCAGCATCCTGACTAGCCCCGGCTTGGGTACGCAGTATTTT.

J is TRBJ2-2 and V is TRBV7-2; tentatively, D is TRBD1 (6 bases). Trimming removed 6 bases from V and 5 bases from J, with 13 bases in between. This CDR3 has 14 residues. Germline V gene sequence: CDR1 SGHTA, CDR2 FQGNSA. In DNA, the CDR3 is TGTGCCAGCAGTTCAGGGGATCTTACCGGGGAGCTGTTTTTT. It is translated as CASSSGDLTGELFF.

The chain uses TRBV6-5 and TRBJ2-7; the match to TRBD2 covers 16 bases. CDR1 and CDR2 (germline): MNHEY, SVGAGI. There are 16 residues in the CDR3. J lost 5 bases, V lost 2 bases, and 3 bases had no gene match. CDR3 amino acids: CASSYLGLAGGDEQYF. Written as DNA, the CDR3 is TGTGCCAGCAGTTACCTGGGACTAGCGGGAGGGGACGAGCAGTACTTC.

The CDR3, as DNA: TGTGCCAGTAGTCCCGGGACAGGGACCTACAATGAGCAGTTCTTC. Protein sequence: CASSPGTGTYNEQFF. The rearrangement links TRBV19 to TRBJ2-1; 9 bases agree with TRBD1. This CDR3 region has 15 residues. Trimming at V came to 5 bases and at J to 2 bases, leaving 4 bases not matched to a gene. Per germline, CDR1 LNHDA and CDR2 SQIVND (reference sequence).

The chain has TRBV9 and TRBJ2-7; 7 nucleotides align to TRBD2. J gave up 1 base and V 3 bases, and 10 bases lay outside the gene matches. The CDR3 consists of 16 residues. Looked up from germline, CDR1 is SGDLS and CDR2 is YYNGEE. DNA for the CDR3: TGTGCCAGCAGCGCCCGCAGGGACTACCATTCCTACGAGCAGTACTTC. Its protein product is CASSARRDYHSYEQYF.

This rearrangement joins TRBV30 to TRBJ1-2; perhaps TRBD1 as D (5 bases). V shed 6 bases and J shed 1 base, with 9 bases lying between them. This CDR3 region has 12 residues. CDR1 and CDR2 (germline): GTSNPN, SVGIG (reference sequence). CDR3 in amino acids: CACRGLNYGYTF. CDR3 bases: TGTGCCTGTAGGGGACTTAACTATGGCTACACCTTC. The full variable domain, its missing parts supplied by reference TRBV30 and TRBJ1-2, is SQTIHQWPATLVQPVGSPLSLECTVEGTSNPNLYWYRQAAGRGLQLLFYSVGIGQISSEVPQNLSASRPQDRQFILSSKKLLLSDSGFYLCACRGLNYGYTFGSGTRLTVV.

V is TRBV30 and J is TRBJ2-4; D ambiguous. Trimming pared 5 bases from V and 0 bases from J, leaving 8 bases between. Germline assignment: CDR1 GTSNPN and CDR2 SVGIG (reference sequence). The CDR3 covers 13 residues. The CDR3: CAWETLAKNIQYF. The CDR3 DNA follows: TGTGCCTGGGAGACTCTAGCCAAAAACATTCAGTACTTC.

The V and J genes are TRBV2 and TRBJ1-1, with a possible D match to TRBD1 (6 bases). Per the germline V gene, CDR1 is SNHLY and CDR2 is FYNNEI. CDR3 length: 12 residues. The V end lost 6 bases, the J end lost 5 bases, and 10 bases lay between the germline ends. CDR3 coding DNA: TGTGCCAGCAGCTCAGGGGTGACTGAAGCTTTCTTT. Residues: CASSSGVTEAFF.

CDR3 bases: TGTGCCAGCCGGACAGGGGGTATGAACACTGAAGCTTTCTTT. It codes for CASRTGGMNTEAFF. V usage is TRBV28 and J usage is TRBJ1-1, with 10 bases lining up with TRBD1. This CDR3 spans 14 amino acids. J gave up 0 bases and V 8 bases, and 3 bases lay outside the gene matches. From germline, CDR1 is MDHEN and CDR2 SYDVKM.

V usage is TRBV7-9 and J usage is TRBJ1-1; possibly TRBD1 for D (5 bases). With 1 base removed from V and 8 bases from J, the gap between germline ends came to 8 bases. The germline gives CDR1 SEHNR, CDR2 FQNEAQ (reference sequence). The CDR3 covers 12 residues. The CDR3 protein is CASSLVGHEAFF. The CDR3 bases are TGTGCCAGCAGCTTAGTAGGACACGAAGCTTTCTTT.

The chain carries TRBV7-2 and TRBJ2-7; D remains unclear. V was cut by 1 base and J by 7 bases, with 11 bases left in between. CDR3 length: 13 amino acids. Germline CDR1 SGHTA, CDR2 FQGNSA. The chain's CDR3 is CASSLGQLLEQYF. In nucleotides, the CDR3 is TGTGCCAGCAGCTTAGGCCAACTACTGGAGCAGTACTTC.

The V and J genes are TRBV5-6 and TRBJ1-1, with D possibly TRBD1 on 5 matching bases. This CDR3 comprises 15 residues. Trimming shortened V by 1 base and J by 6 bases, and 16 bases separated the two germline ends. CDR1 SGHDT and CDR2 YYEEEE come from the germline V gene. CDR3 in amino acids: CASSLPWRGRAEAFF. CDR3 in DNA: TGTGCCAGCAGCTTGCCTTGGAGGGGTAGGGCTGAAGCTTTCTTT.

The V and J genes are TRBV5-1 and TRBJ1-1, with 7 nucleotides matching TRBD1. With V trimmed by 4 bases and J by 4 bases, 4 bases remained unmatched. The CDR3 sequence is 13 residues long. The germline CDR1 and CDR2 sequences are SGHRS and YFSETQ. CDR3 in amino acids: CASSENRGTEAFF. In DNA, the CDR3 is TGCGCCAGCAGCGAAAACAGGGGCACTGAAGCTTTCTTT.

This rearrangement joins TRBV28 to TRBJ2-7; no clear D gene. The CDR3 covers 11 residues. Trimming removed 3 bases at V and 2 bases at J, with 2 bases between. From germline, CDR1 is MDHEN and CDR2 SYDVKM. The DNA for the CDR3 is TGTGCCAGCAGTTTTACCTACGAGCAGTACTTC. This gives the protein CASSFTYEQYF. Using reference TRBV28 and TRBJ2-7 for the parts outside the CDR3, the full variable domain is DVKVTQSSRYLVKRTGEKVFLECVQDMDHENMFWYRQDPGLGLRLIYFSYDVKMKEKGDIPEGYSVSREKKERFSLILESASTNQTSMYLCASSFTYEQYFGPGTRLTVT.

The chain carries TRBV5-5 and TRBJ1-5; 8 bases are shared with TRBD1. Germline CDR1 is SGHKS and CDR2 is YYEKEE (reference sequence). This CDR3 region has 15 residues. With V trimmed by 0 bases and J by 7 bases, 6 bases remained unmatched. The DNA of the CDR3 is TGTGCCAGCAGCTTGGGGACAGGGTTGAGGCAGCCCCAGCATTTT. Its translation is CASSLGTGLRQPQHF.

The chain recombines TRBV28 with TRBJ1-4; D possibly corresponds to TRBD1 (6 bases). Trimming took off 5 bases at V and 2 bases at J, with 12 bases between the two ends. Germline values: CDR1 MDHEN, CDR2 SYDVKM. This CDR3 comprises 15 residues. CDR3 in DNA: TGTGCCAGCAGTAACCTTGGACAGACTAATGAAAAACTGTTTTTT. Its protein product is CASSNLGQTNEKLFF.

CDR3 protein: CASSPGLAGSLETQYF. The CDR3 DNA reads TGTGCCAGCAGTCCCGGACTAGCGGGGTCCCTGGAGACCCAGTACTTC. The V gene is TRBV2, the J gene TRBJ2-5; 12 bases are shared with TRBD2. CDR3 length: 16 amino acids. CDR1 and CDR2 from the germline V gene are SNHLY and FYNNEI. Trimming at V came to 5 bases and at J to 5 bases, leaving 9 bases not matched to a gene.

V gene TRBV25-1 combines with J gene TRBJ1-1; possibly TRBD1 for D (5 bases). Germline V gives CDR1 MGHDK, CDR2 SYGVNS. This CDR3 is built from 13 residues. The V end was cut by 3 bases, the J end by 2 bases, with 7 bases between. The CDR3 nucleotides are TGTGCCAGCAGTGATCAGGGCAACACTGAAGCTTTCTTT. Translation: CASSDQGNTEAFF. Using reference TRBV25-1 and TRBJ1-1 for the parts outside the CDR3, the full variable domain is EADIYQTPRYLVIGTGKKITLECSQTMGHDKMYWYQQDPGMELHLIHYSYGVNSTEKGDLSSESTVSRIRTEHFPLTLESARPSHTSQYLCASSDQGNTEAFFGQGTRLTVV.